This T cell receptor beta chain was retrieved from a study of Tregs in tolerant kidney transplant recipients. In germline, CDR1 is SEHNR, CDR2 FQNEAQ (reference sequence). The CDR3 spans 15 residues. Sequencing was performed with immunoSEQ multiplex PCR; in TCRdb, only in-frame clones are kept and a portion is missing. This table has under 95,000 clones, 75% to 95% appearing once. The sample here was Tregs from blood, taken before the transplant. This receptor was taken from a human donor who received a combined kidney and bone marrow transplant. The chain has TRBV7-9 and TRBJ2-5; TRBD2 matches 12 bases. The closer fit of TRBJ2-7 to the DNA end suggests the J call may be wrong. Written as DNA, the CDR3 is TGTGCCAGCAGCCGTGGACTAGCGGGGTCCTACGAGCAGTACTTC. This translates into CASSRGLAGSYEQYF.